This T cell receptor beta chain was retrieved from a study of human T cells and chemical hapten exposure. With 2 bases clipped from V and 0 bases from J, the junction kept 14 bases outside the gene matches. Germline V CDR1 and CDR2: MGHRA, YSYEKL. The CDR3 runs to 21 residues. Time point of the sample: patch test 2, 6 weeks after DPC sensitization. Treatment meaning: therapeutic diphenylcyclopropenone sensitization with weekly scalp DPC. TCRdb called the RACE reads again in MiXCR, with one record for every CDR3 protein. The data show 330,000 or so distinct CDR3 sequences, more than 5% seen once. The sequences come from whole blood, collected in connection with sensitization to the hapten diphenylcyclopropenone (DPC). The chain links TRBV4-1 to TRBJ2-6; 9 nucleotides match TRBD2. The source of this sequence is a woman younger than 30 with alopecia areata. Some clones in this sample may be carry-over from other donors' samples. The CDR3 DNA follows: TGCGCCAGCAGCCAATACGTCTTACTAGCGGGTACGAGCTCTGGGGCCAACGTCCTGACTTTC. Protein: CASSQYVLLAGTSSGANVLTF.